This is a list of T cell receptor beta chains from one sample in a study of shared clonotypes between healthy human individuals. The assay was immunoSEQ multiplex PCR, and TCRdb's table has in-frame clones only and misses some. The sample shows about 2 million clones, 85% to 95% of them seen only once. The specimen sequenced was naive CD8+ T cells sorted from blood. These receptors came from a man aged 18 to 29 in good health. Both conserved end residues are part of each CDR3. A D gene is named only where the DNA matches it firmly. The size of a clone is reported for some rows only, either as once, few or many, or as a class for expanded clones.

>TRBV27|NA|TRBD1|16|TRBJ2-6
TGTGCCAGCAGTCCGACAGGGGGTTATGGGGCCAACGTCCTGACTTTC
CASSPTGGYGANVLTF
>TRBV5-4|NA|TRBD2|14|TRBJ2-5
TGTGCCAGCAGCCAGACTAGCCCCCAAGAGACCCAGTACTTC
CASSQTSPQETQYF
>TRBV6-5|NA|NA|14|TRBJ1-1
TGTGCCAGCAGCAAGGAATTTAAGTACACTGAAGCTTTCTTT
CASSKEFKYTEAFF
>TRBV6-1|NA|NA|15|TRBJ1-5
TGTGCCAGCAGTGAAGTGCCTAAACGACATCAGCCCCAGCATTTT
CASSEVPKRHQPQHF
>TRBV7-2|NA|NA|13|TRBJ2-3
TGTGCCAGCAGCCTCCCCCGGGACCCAATCCAGTATTTT
CASSLPRDPIQYF
>TRBV30|NA|NA|14|TRBJ2-3
TGTGCCTGGACTCGATCGGCGATCACAGATACGCAGTATTTT
CAWTRSAITDTQYF
>TRBV7-7|NA|TRBD2|17|TRBJ2-1
TGTGCTAGCAGCTTAGCCTTAGAAGGGACTAGCGGTAATGAGCAGTTCTTC
CASSLALEGTSGNEQFF
>TRBV15|NA|NA|14|TRBJ1-1
TGTGCCACCAGCAGACCCCAGTCGAACACTGAAGCTTTCTTT
CATSRPQSNTEAFF
>TRBV4-1|NA|NA|13|TRBJ2-7
TGCGCCAGCAGCCAAGTGGGGGGGCACGAGCAGTACTTC
CASSQVGGHEQYF
>TRBV7-9|NA|NA|15|TRBJ1-1
TGTGCCAGCAGCTTAGAGGTGGGCGGAACAGATGTGGCTTTCTTT
CASSLEVGGTDVAFF
>TRBV4-1|once|TRBD1|17|TRBJ1-1
TGCGCCAGCAGCGGCGGGACAGGGGGCTCTCTGAACACTGAAGCTTTCTTT
CASSGGTGGSLNTEAFF
>TRBV10-3|NA|TRBD1|15|TRBJ2-7
TGTGCCATCAGTGAGAGGGACAGGGGATTCTACGAGCAGTACTTC
CAISERDRGFYEQYF
>TRBV27|NA|NA|12|TRBJ2-7
TGTGCCAGCAGCCGGACACCCTACGAGCAGTACTTC
CASSRTPYEQYF
>TRBV27|once|TRBD1|15|TRBJ1-2
TGTGCCAGCAGCCCGGGACAGGGGATAAACTATGGCTACACCTTC
CASSPGQGINYGYTF
>TRBV6-1|NA|NA|15|TRBJ2-7
TGTGCCAGCAGTGAAGCGTATCGGGCCAGCTACGAGCAGTACTTC
CASSEAYRASYEQYF
>TRBV29-1|NA|NA|15|TRBJ2-7
TGCAGCGTTGAAGATCTGGCAGGGACAAACTACGAGCAGTACTTC
CSVEDLAGTNYEQYF
>TRBV6-1|NA|TRBD1|14|TRBJ1-2
TGTGCCAGCAGTGAGACAGGGACGGTGTATGGCTACACCTTC
CASSETGTVYGYTF
>TRBV10-3|once|NA|13|TRBJ2-7
TGTGCCATCAGTGAAGGCAGTGGCGGACCGGAGTACTTC
CAISEGSGGPEYF
>TRBV6-1|NA|TRBD1|15|TRBJ2-7
TGTGCCAGCGGATACGGACAGGCTCTATCCTACGAGCAGTACTTC
CASGYGQALSYEQYF
>TRBV27|NA|NA|16|TRBJ2-7
TGTGCCAGCAGGGAGGGCCAGGGGCTCAGCTCCTACGAGCAGTACTTC
CASREGQGLSSYEQYF
>TRBV5-1|few|NA|12|TRBJ1-1
TGCGCCAGCAGATCCGACCCGCTTGAAGCTTTCTTT
CASRSDPLEAFF
>TRBV18|NA|NA|13|TRBJ2-5
TGTGCCAGCTCAAGGAGAGTCGGAGAGACCCAGTACTTC
CASSRRVGETQYF
>TRBV11-1|NA|NA|16|TRBJ2-7
TGTGCCAGCAGCTTAGAGGGCCTACTCTTCTCCTACGAGCAGTACTTC
CASSLEGLLFSYEQYF
>TRBV4-1|NA|NA|17|TRBJ2-7
TGCGCCAGCAGCCAAGAGGGTCCCCGGAGCACAAACTACGAGCAGTACTTC
CASSQEGPRSTNYEQYF
>TRBV4-3|NA|NA|15|TRBJ2-7
TGCGCCAGCAGCCAAGTTTATAGCGGCTCCTACGAGCAGTACTTC
CASSQVYSGSYEQYF
>TRBV28|NA|NA|14|TRBJ1-3
TGTGCCAGCACCTTGAGGGGGGTTGGAAACACCATATATTTT
CASTLRGVGNTIYF
>TRBV11-2|NA|TRBD1|15|TRBJ2-5
TGTGCCAGCAGCTTTTTCTCGGGACAGCAAGAGACCCAGTACTTC
CASSFFSGQQETQYF
>TRBV19|NA|TRBD2|16|TRBJ2-7
TGTGCCAGTAGTCAGGGACTAGCGGGAGGATTCGGGGAGCAGTACTTC
CASSQGLAGGFGEQYF
>TRBV5-4|NA|TRBD2|15|TRBJ2-7
TGTGCCAGCAGCTTGAGTGTCGGACTAGCTCGCGAGCAGTACTTC
CASSLSVGLAREQYF
>TRBV6-5|NA|NA|16|TRBJ1-6
TGTGCCAGCAGTTACTCCCAGGGCTTCTCCCTTTTGGCCCTCCACTTT
CASSYSQGFSLLALHF
>TRBV27|NA|TRBD1|14|TRBJ2-1
TGTGCCAGCAGTCTCAGGACAGGCCACAATGAGCAGTTCTTC
CASSLRTGHNEQFF
>TRBV4-1|NA|TRBD1|15|TRBJ1-2
TGCGCCAGCAGCCACCCGACAGGGGGCAACTATGGCTACACCTTC
CASSHPTGGNYGYTF
>TRBV27|NA|NA|15|TRBJ2-7
TGTGCCAGCAGCCCTGCCCCTTTTAGCCCCTACGAGCAGTACTTC
CASSPAPFSPYEQYF
>TRBV30|NA|NA|12|TRBJ2-7
TGTGCCTGGATCCGGACGGGCTACGAGCAGTACTTC
CAWIRTGYEQYF
>TRBV6-6|NA|NA|15|TRBJ1-1
TGTGCCAGCAGTTACTTAACAGGTTTGAACACTGAAGCTTTCTTT
CASSYLTGLNTEAFF
>TRBV6-1|NA|NA|14|TRBJ2-1
TGTGCCAGCAGTGAAGTGCGGCCTGCCAATGAGCAGTTCTTC
CASSEVRPANEQFF
>TRBV30|NA|NA|13|TRBJ1-1
TGTGCCTGGAGTCTGGACAGACACACTGAAGCTTTCTTT
CAWSLDRHTEAFF
>TRBV4-3|NA|NA|13|TRBJ2-5
TGCGCCAGCAGCCAAGATATGGAGGAGACCCAGTACTTC
CASSQDMEETQYF
>TRBV19|NA|TRBD1|14|TRBJ2-7
TGTGCCAGTAGTTTACAGGGGGCAATCTACGAGCAGTACTTC
CASSLQGAIYEQYF
>TRBV7-2|NA|NA|14|TRBJ1-1
TGTGCCAGCAGCTTCTCAGGGTCCCTCACTGAAGCTTTCTTT
CASSFSGSLTEAFF
>TRBV5-4|NA|NA|16|TRBJ2-7
TGTGCCAGCAGCTTGTCAGAAACGAAGCGGACCTACGAGCAGTACTTC
CASSLSETKRTYEQYF
>TRBV11-2|NA|TRBD2|19|TRBJ2-3
TGTGCCAGCAGCTTATACGCCCTCGGGACTAGCGGGGGGTGGGATACGCAGTATTTT
CASSLYALGTSGGWDTQYF
>TRBV7-9|NA|NA|13|TRBJ2-7
TGTGCCAGCAGCGCGGACGGTGCCTACGAGCAGTACTTC
CASSADGAYEQYF
>TRBV30|NA|TRBD2|16|TRBJ2-5
TGTGCCTGGAGTGTAGGTTTAGCGGGGGGGCGAGAGACCCAGTACTTC
CAWSVGLAGGRETQYF
>TRBV5-6|NA|NA|14|TRBJ2-5
TGTGCCAGCAGCTTGTTGTACAACCAAGAGACCCAGTACTTC
CASSLLYNQETQYF
>TRBV6-5|NA|NA|13|TRBJ1-1
TGTGCCAGCAGGCCACAGGGTTCAACTGAAGCTTTCTTT
CASRPQGSTEAFF
>TRBV11-2|NA|TRBD1|17|TRBJ2-7
TGTGCCAGCAGCTTACGGGCGTCGGGACAGGGGGAGGACGAGCAGTACTTC
CASSLRASGQGEDEQYF
>TRBV28|NA|TRBD2|17|TRBJ2-7
TGTGCCAGCAGTTTTCCCAGCGGGGGCCCGAGCTCCTACGAGCAGTACTTC
CASSFPSGGPSSYEQYF